This T cell receptor beta chain was obtained from a study of T cell responses to AZD1222 COVID-19 vaccine. Measured with immunoSEQ multiplex PCR; TCRdb has only the in-frame clones, and not every one. The sample contains roughly 120,000 clones, about 87% of which appear only once. The CDR3 sequence is 15 residues long. V lost 2 bases, J lost 11 bases, and 21 bases lay in between. Germline V gene data show CDR1 as LGHDT and CDR2 as YNNKEL (reference sequence). The TCR was taken from an adult who received the AZD1222 COVID-19 vaccine. Sequencing was performed on peripheral blood, taken 28 days after the second AZD1222 dose. The J gene is TRBJ1-2, the V gene TRBV3-1 (or the pseudogene TRBV3-2); D is ambiguous. The DNA for the CDR3 is TGTGCCAGCAGCCAATTGGACCAAGCCCGTACGGGTTACACCTTC. Encoded protein: CASSQLDQARTGYTF.